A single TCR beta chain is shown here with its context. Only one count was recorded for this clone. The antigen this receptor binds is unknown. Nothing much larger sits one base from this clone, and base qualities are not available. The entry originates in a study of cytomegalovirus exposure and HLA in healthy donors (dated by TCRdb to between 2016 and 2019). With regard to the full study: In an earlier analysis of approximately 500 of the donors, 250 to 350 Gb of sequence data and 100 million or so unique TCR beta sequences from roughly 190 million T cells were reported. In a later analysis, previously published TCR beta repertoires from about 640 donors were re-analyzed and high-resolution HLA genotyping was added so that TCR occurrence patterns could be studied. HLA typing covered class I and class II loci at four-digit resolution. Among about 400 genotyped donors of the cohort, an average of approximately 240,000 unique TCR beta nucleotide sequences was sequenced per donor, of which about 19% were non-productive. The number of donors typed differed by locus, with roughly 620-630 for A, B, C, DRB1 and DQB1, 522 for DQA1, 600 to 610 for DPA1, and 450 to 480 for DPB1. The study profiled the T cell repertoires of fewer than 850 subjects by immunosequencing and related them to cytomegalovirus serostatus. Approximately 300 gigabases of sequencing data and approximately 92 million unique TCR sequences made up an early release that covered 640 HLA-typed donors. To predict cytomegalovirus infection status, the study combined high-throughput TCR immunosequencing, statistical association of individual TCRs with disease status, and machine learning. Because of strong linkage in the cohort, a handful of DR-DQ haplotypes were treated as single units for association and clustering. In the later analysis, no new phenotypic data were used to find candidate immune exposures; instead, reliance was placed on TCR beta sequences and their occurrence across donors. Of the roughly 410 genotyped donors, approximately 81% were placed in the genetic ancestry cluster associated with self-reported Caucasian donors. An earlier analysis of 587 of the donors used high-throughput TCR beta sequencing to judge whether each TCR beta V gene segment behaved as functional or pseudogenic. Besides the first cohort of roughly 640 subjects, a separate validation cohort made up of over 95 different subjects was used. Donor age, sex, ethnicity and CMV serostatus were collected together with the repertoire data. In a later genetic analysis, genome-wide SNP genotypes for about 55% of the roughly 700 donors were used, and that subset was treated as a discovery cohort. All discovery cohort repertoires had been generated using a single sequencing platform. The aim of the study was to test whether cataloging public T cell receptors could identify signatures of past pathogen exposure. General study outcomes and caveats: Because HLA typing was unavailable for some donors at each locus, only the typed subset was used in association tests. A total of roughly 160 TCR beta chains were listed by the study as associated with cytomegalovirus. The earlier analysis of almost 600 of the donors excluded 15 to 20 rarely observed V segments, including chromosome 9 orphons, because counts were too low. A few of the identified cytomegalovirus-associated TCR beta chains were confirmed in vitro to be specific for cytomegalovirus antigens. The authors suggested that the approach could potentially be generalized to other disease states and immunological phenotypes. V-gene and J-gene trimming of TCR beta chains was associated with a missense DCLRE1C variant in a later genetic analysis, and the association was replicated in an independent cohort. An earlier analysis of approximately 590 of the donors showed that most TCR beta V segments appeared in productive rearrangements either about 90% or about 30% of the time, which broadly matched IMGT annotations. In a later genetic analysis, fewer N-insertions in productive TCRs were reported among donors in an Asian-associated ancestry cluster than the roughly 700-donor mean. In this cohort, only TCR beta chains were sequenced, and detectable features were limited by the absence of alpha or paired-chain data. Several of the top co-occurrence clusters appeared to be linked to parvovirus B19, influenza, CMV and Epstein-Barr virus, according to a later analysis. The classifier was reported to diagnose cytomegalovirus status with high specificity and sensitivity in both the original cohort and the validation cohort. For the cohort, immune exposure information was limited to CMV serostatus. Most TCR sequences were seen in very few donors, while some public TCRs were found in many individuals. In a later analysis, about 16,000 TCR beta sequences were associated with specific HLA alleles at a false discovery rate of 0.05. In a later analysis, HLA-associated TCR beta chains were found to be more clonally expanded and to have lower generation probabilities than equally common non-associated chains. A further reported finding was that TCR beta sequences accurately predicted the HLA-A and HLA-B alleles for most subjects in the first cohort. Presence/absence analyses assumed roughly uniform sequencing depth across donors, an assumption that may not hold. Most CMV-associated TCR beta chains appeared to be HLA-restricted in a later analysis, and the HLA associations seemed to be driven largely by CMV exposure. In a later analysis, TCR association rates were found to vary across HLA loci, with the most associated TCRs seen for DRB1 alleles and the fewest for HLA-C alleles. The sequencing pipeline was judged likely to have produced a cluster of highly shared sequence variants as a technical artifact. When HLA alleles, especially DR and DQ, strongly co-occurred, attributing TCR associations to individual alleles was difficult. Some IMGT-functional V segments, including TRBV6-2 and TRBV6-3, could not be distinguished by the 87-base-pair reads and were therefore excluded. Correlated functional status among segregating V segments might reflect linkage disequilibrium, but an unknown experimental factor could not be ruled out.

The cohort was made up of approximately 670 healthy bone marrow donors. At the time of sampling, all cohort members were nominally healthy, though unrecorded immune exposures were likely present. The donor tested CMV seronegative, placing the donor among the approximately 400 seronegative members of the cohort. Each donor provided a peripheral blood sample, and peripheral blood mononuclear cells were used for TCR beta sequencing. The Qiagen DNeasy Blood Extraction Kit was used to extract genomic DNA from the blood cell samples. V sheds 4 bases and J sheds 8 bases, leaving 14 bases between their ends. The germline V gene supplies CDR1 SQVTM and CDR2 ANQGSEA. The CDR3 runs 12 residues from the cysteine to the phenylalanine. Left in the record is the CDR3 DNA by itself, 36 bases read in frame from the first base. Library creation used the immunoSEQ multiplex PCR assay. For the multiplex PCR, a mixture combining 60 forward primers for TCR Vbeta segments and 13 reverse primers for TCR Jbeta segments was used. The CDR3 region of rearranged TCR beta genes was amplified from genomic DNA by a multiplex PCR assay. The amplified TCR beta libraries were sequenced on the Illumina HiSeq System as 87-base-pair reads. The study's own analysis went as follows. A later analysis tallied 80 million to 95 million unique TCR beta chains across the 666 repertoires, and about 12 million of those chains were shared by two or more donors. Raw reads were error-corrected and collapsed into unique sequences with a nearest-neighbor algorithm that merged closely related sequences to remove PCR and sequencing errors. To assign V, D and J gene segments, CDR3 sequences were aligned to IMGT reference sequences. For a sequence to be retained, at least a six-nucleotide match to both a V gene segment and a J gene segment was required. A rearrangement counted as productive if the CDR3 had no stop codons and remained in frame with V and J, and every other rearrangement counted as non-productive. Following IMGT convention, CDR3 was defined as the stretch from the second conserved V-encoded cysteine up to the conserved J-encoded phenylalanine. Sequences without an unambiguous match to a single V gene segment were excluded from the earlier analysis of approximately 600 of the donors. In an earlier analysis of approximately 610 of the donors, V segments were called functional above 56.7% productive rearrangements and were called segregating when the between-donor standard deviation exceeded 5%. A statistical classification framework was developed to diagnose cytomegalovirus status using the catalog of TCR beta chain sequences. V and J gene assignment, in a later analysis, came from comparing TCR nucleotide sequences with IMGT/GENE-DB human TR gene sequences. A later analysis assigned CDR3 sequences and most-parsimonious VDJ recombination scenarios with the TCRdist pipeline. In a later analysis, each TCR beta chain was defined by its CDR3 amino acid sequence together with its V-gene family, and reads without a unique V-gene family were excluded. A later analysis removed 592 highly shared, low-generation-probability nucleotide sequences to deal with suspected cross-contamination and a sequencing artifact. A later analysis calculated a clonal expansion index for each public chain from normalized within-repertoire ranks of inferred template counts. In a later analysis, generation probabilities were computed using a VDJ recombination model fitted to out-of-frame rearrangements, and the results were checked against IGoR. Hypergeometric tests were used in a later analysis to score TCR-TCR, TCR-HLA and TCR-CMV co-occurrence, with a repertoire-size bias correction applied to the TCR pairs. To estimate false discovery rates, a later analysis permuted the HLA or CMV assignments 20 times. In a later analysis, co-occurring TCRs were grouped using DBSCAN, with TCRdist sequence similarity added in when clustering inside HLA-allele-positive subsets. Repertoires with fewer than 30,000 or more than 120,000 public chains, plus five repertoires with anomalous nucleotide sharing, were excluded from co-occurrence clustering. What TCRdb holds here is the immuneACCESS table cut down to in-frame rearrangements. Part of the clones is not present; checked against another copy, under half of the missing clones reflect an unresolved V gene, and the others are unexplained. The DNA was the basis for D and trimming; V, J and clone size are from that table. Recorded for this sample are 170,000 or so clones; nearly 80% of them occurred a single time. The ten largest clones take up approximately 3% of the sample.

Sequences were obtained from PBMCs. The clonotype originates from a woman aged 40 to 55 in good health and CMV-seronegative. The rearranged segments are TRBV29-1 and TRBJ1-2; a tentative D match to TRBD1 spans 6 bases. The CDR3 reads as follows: CSVVRGAGGYTF. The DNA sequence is TGCAGCGTTGTCCGGGGGGCGGGAGGCTACACCTTC.